The 6 T cell receptor beta chains presented below share a single source sample, sequenced in a study of blood T cell repertoires in COVID-19. Generated by immunoSEQ multiplex PCR, the TCRdb table keeps only in-frame clones and is missing some. The sample includes 330,000 or so clones, roughly 86% seen only once; the top ten take 1.5% to 2%. The sequencing sample was made of PBMCs or T cells enriched from blood (not recorded which). Source of these receptors: a man aged 40-50 years in a cohort exposed to, infected with or recovered from COVID-19 (not recorded which).

The chain combines TRBV10-2 with TRBJ2-5; 8 bases are a match to TRBD1. J lost 4 bases, V lost 4 bases, and 5 bases had no gene match. Germline CDR1 is WSHSY and CDR2 is SAAADI. CDR3 size: 14 residues. The CDR3 DNA reads as TGCGCCAGCAGTGTTAGGACAGGGATAGAGACCCAGTACTTC. This codes for CASSVRTGIETQYF.

The rearrangement uses TRBV19 and TRBJ1-1; D unresolved. V dropped 3 bases and J dropped 6 bases, with 14 bases sitting between them. Germline lookup yields CDR1 LNHDA and CDR2 SQIVND (reference sequence). This CDR3 has 14 residues. The CDR3 coding sequence is TGTGCCAGTAGTATTGAGGGAAGAGAGTCTGAAGCTTTCTTT. It specifies CASSIEGRESEAFF.

The chain is built from TRBV27 and TRBJ2-7; tentatively, D is TRBD2 (5 bases). CDR1 is MNHEY, CDR2 SMNVEV, per germline (reference sequence). Trimming cost V 2 bases and J 0 bases, with 11 bases left between them. The CDR3 loop spans 15 amino acids. This CDR3 reads CASSLENGNSYEQYF. The CDR3 coding sequence is TGTGCCAGCAGTTTAGAGAACGGGAACTCCTACGAGCAGTACTTC.

The CDR3 region is CASSPPGYTEAFF. CDR3 nucleotides: TGTGCCAGCAGTCCCCCAGGTTACACTGAAGCTTTCTTT. This chain joins TRBV25-1 and TRBJ1-1; D gene unclear. The V and J ends lost 5 bases and 3 bases respectively, with 10 bases between them. Germline CDR1 MGHDK, CDR2 SYGVNS. The CDR3 contains 13 residues.

This clone was observed a handful of times. The chain is built from TRBV9 and TRBJ2-7, with TRBD1 matching over 7 bases. The CDR3 loop spans 14 amino acids. V lost 3 bases, J lost 1 base, and 4 bases stayed unmatched. Germline CDR1 is SGDLS and CDR2 is YYNGEE. DNA for the CDR3: TGTGCCAGCAGCGAGGGGACAGTTTCCTACGAGCAGTACTTC. Translating it yields CASSEGTVSYEQYF.

The chain combines TRBV15 with TRBJ1-4; TRBD1 agrees at 10 bases. Germline V gene data show CDR1 as LNHNV and CDR2 as YYDKDF (reference sequence). The CDR3 spans 13 residues. Trimming at V came to 2 bases and at J to 14 bases, leaving 5 bases not matched to a gene. The CDR3 reads CATSRTGQGVLFF. The CDR3 nucleotides read TGTGCCACCAGCAGAACTGGACAGGGGGTCCTGTTTTTT.